This T cell receptor beta chain was identified during a study of blood T cells in healthy people across ages. General study findings and limits: There was no known CMV status for donors, so expanded clonotype changes were possibly confounded. The percentage of naive T cells correlated strongly with TCR beta diversity.

This CDR3 is built from 16 residues. V lost 9 bases to trimming and J lost 13 bases; unmatched junction nucleotides: 19. Germline V gene sequence: CDR1 SGHRS, CDR2 YFSETQ. Sample-barcoded 5' priming and a J-beta primer mix drove a second PCR of 7 to 11 cycles. The authors tagged each cDNA molecule using a template-switch adaptor with 12 random nucleotides. TCRdb processed the 5' RACE reads anew with MiXCR; each CDR3 protein has one entry. The table shows approximately 770,000 distinct CDR3 sequences, with over 45% occurring only once. Those donating, healthy Caucasian individuals from Russia, were aged about 6 to 100. Concerning this clonotype itself: Its target is unknown.

The sample was blood. The chain recombines TRBV5-1 with TRBJ2-4; 13 bases align to TRBD2. This clonotype was sampled from a man aged 25-40 years in good health. The CDR3 nucleotides read TGCGCCACCGGGACCGGGACTAGCGGGACCCTCGGGGAGCAGTACTTC. This codes for CATGTGTSGTLGEQYF.